The 21 T cell receptor beta chains below come from one sample, sequenced in a study of blood T cell repertoires in COVID-19. Generated by immunoSEQ multiplex PCR, the TCRdb table keeps only in-frame clones and is missing some. The sample has around 290,000 clones, 88% seen once. The sequencing input was PBMCs or T cells enriched from blood (not recorded which). The source of these receptors is a woman aged 25 to 39 who had recovered from COVID-19.

This clone has just a few counts. The rearrangement uses TRBV30 and TRBJ1-2; D is undetermined. Germline CDR1 reads GTSNPN; CDR2 reads SVGIG (reference sequence). Trimming removed 4 bases at V and 3 bases at J, with 18 bases between. The CDR3 extends over 15 amino acids. In DNA, the CDR3 is TGTGCCTGGAAGTACCTCAACCGGGAAGACTATGGCTACACCTTC. Protein product: CAWKYLNREDYGYTF.

Turning to this clone: This CDR3 is also generated by other DNA sequences in the sample. The chain links TRBV27 to TRBJ2-1; 7 nucleotides agree with TRBD1. Germline assignment: CDR1 MNHEY and CDR2 SMNVEV (reference sequence). The CDR3 runs 14 residues. V shed 6 bases, J shed 0 bases, and the junction held 2 bases outside the gene matches. CDR3 in amino acids: CASSSGGSYNEQFF. As DNA, the CDR3 is TGTGCCAGCAGCTCAGGGGGCTCCTACAATGAGCAGTTCTTC.

In this sample, this clone turned up a few times. V gene TRBV19 combines with J gene TRBJ2-1, with 8 bases that match TRBD2. Germline V gene lookup returns CDR1 LNHDA and CDR2 SQIVND (reference sequence). The junction had 10 bases not matched to a gene; V was cut back by 5 bases and J by 4 bases. There are 16 residues in the CDR3. CDR3 nucleotide sequence: TGTGCCAGTAGTCATAAGCGGGGGACCACTTACAATGAGCAGTTCTTC. Translated, it gives CASSHKRGTTYNEQFF.

The chain carries TRBV7-8 and TRBJ1-6, with 9 bases fitting TRBD1. This CDR3 contains 16 residues. V shed 5 bases, J shed 6 bases, and the junction held 8 bases outside the gene matches. CDR1 is SGHVS and CDR2 is FQNEAQ in the germline V gene. The CDR3 coding sequence is TGTGCCAGCAGCCCGGGGGGGGGACAGGGTAATTCACCCCTCCACTTT. Its translation is CASSPGGGQGNSPLHF.

The V and J genes are TRBV19 and TRBJ1-3, with 8 bases identical to TRBD1. Trimming at V came to 5 bases and at J to 2 bases, leaving 8 bases not matched to a gene. The CDR3 extends over 16 amino acids. Germline-derived CDR1 and CDR2 are LNHDA and SQIVND (reference sequence). CDR3 sequence (DNA): TGTGCCAGTAGTCTACAGAAGGACAGGGCTGGAAACACCATATATTTT. This encodes CASSLQKDRAGNTIYF.

This chain links TRBV7-3 with TRBJ2-2; the D gene is possibly TRBD1 (5 bases). The CDR3 spans 17 residues. V was clipped by 1 base and J by 7 bases, with 19 bases between them. Germline V CDR1 and CDR2: SGHTA, FQGTGA. In DNA form, the CDR3 reads TGTGCCAGCAGCTTAATTGGGGCCAGGGTTGCGAGCGGGGAGCTGTTTTTT. Amino acids: CASSLIGARVASGELFF.

The chain links TRBV11-2 to TRBJ2-2, with D possibly matching TRBD1 (5 bases). V was shortened by 1 base and J by 0 bases, with 9 bases between the two germline ends. From germline, CDR1 is SGHAT and CDR2 FQNNGV. The CDR3 sequence is 16 residues long. CDR3 residues: CASSLAGFANTGELFF. CDR3 sequence (DNA): TGTGCCAGCAGCTTAGCAGGGTTCGCGAACACCGGGGAGCTGTTTTTT.

CDR3 residues: CASTPGLYYEQYF. DNA of the CDR3: TGTGCCAGTACACCGGGACTTTACTACGAGCAGTACTTC. The gene calls are TRBV7-2 and TRBJ2-7, with D possibly TRBD2 on 6 matching bases. Germline CDR1 is SGHTA and CDR2 is FQGNSA. This CDR3 contains 13 residues. Trimming cost V 9 bases and J 3 bases, with 15 bases left between them.

J is TRBJ2-7 and V is TRBV7-9; TRBD1 might be the D (5 bases). CDR1 and CDR2 (germline): SEHNR, FQNEAQ (reference sequence). V was shortened by 5 bases and J by 9 bases, with 11 bases between the two germline ends. This CDR3 has 11 amino acids. The CDR3 DNA reads as TGTGCCAGCAGCGGAAGGGGTGGGCAGTACTTC. Protein sequence: CASSGRGGQYF.

The rearrangement joins TRBV5-1 to TRBJ1-1; 9 bases map to TRBD1. Germline CDR1 SGHRS, CDR2 YFSETQ. After removal of 6 bases from V and 3 bases from J, the junction contained 12 bases not matched to a gene. The CDR3 sequence is 16 residues long. The CDR3 sequence: CASKKGQGGGDTEAFF. The CDR3 nucleotides are TGCGCCAGCAAAAAGGGACAGGGAGGTGGGGACACTGAAGCTTTCTTT.

This chain uses TRBV12-3 or TRBV12-4 with TRBJ2-7, with TRBD1 identical over 8 bases. Losses at the gene ends were 5 bases for V and 9 bases for J; bases not matched to a gene: 6. This CDR3 has 12 amino acids. This CDR3 reads CASSDRGEGQYF. The CDR3 nucleotides are TGTGCCAGCAGTGACAGGGGTGAAGGGCAGTACTTC.

V gene TRBV7-9 combines with J gene TRBJ2-1; TRBD1 matches at 7 bases. Looked up from germline, CDR1 is SEHNR and CDR2 is FQNEAQ (reference sequence). Trimming removed 4 bases from V and 5 bases from J; junction bases left unmatched: 8. CDR3 length equals 15 residues. The CDR3 sequence is CASSSTGRIDNEQFF. Written as DNA, the CDR3 is TGTGCCAGCAGCTCGACAGGGCGGATTGACAATGAGCAGTTCTTC.

This clone was detected only a few times. This rearrangement joins TRBV6-5 to TRBJ1-2; 8 bases map to TRBD1. This CDR3 has 12 residues. V trimming: 6 bases; J trimming: 8 bases; junction bases outside the gene matches: 5. Looked up from germline, CDR1 is MNHEY and CDR2 is SVGAGI. This CDR3 reads CASRITGGGYTF. CDR3 nucleotides: TGTGCCAGCAGGATTACAGGGGGGGGCTACACCTTC.

This clone was counted between two and nine times. The genes are TRBV12-1 and TRBJ2-7; TRBD1, the D gene given by the table, was not confirmed from the DNA. TRBV12-1 is a recognized pseudogene. This CDR3 comprises 14 residues. This chain's CDR3 is CASSLGTDLYEQYF. CDR3 bases: TGTGCCAGCAGCTTAGGGACAGACCTCTACGAGCAGTACTTC.

The chain carries TRBV29-1 and TRBJ1-1, with unresolved D. Looked up from germline, CDR1 is SQVTM and CDR2 is ANQGSEA. V lost 3 bases and J 3 bases, leaving 8 bases between the germline ends. CDR3 length: 12 amino acids. The CDR3 nucleotides read TGCAGCGTTGACGAGGGCTACACTGAAGCTTTCTTT. Translated: CSVDEGYTEAFF.

J is TRBJ1-2 and V is TRBV10-3, with D tentatively TRBD1 (6 bases). V was pared by 4 bases and J by 6 bases, with 18 bases between. Germline CDR1 and CDR2: ENHRY and SYGVKD. This CDR3 has 15 amino acids. The CDR3 sequence: CAISVNRAPPNGYTF. For the CDR3, the DNA is TGTGCCATCAGTGTAAACAGGGCCCCCCCTAATGGCTACACCTTC.

J is TRBJ1-2 and V is TRBV16; 8 positions match TRBD1. The ends lost 4 bases at V and 4 bases at J; junction bases unmatched: 11. CDR1 and CDR2 from the germline V gene are KGHSY and FQNENV. This CDR3 is 16 amino acids long. CDR3 amino acids: CASSPIATGVSYGYTF. CDR3 bases: TGTGCCAGCAGCCCAATCGCGACAGGGGTATCCTATGGCTACACCTTC. Combining the CDR3 with reference TRBV16 and TRBJ1-2 gives the whole variable domain GEEVAQTPKHLVRGEGQKAKLYCAPIKGHSYVFWYQQVLKNEFKFLISFQNENVFDETGMPKERFSAKCLPNSPCSLEIQATKLEDSAVYFCASSPIATGVSYGYTFGSGTRLTVV.

The chain couples TRBV18 to TRBJ2-7; maybe TRBD1 (5 bases). Trimming took 3 bases from V and 2 from J, leaving 14 bases between them. The V gene's germline CDR1 is KGHSH and CDR2 LQKENI. This CDR3 comprises 15 residues. CDR3 in DNA: TGTGCCAGCTCACCCCGACAGACACCAGCCTACGAGCAGTACTTC. Protein product: CASSPRQTPAYEQYF.

This clone was detected once. The V gene is TRBV10-3, the J gene TRBJ1-1; possible D gene TRBD1, 6 bases. The CDR3 is 16 amino acids. The ends were cut back, 7 bases at V and 0 bases at J, with 18 bases in the middle. Germline loops: CDR1 ENHRY, CDR2 SYGVKD. The CDR3 bases are TGTGCCATCACGCGACAGGCTGGCGTAGTGAACACTGAAGCTTTCTTT. This sequence encodes CAITRQAGVVNTEAFF.

The chain has TRBV7-9 and TRBJ1-4; perhaps TRBD1 as D (6 bases). CDR3 size: 19 residues. Looked up from germline, CDR1 is SEHNR and CDR2 is FQNEAQ (reference sequence). Trimming left V 3 bases short and J 5 bases short, with 25 bases between. This chain's CDR3 is CASSLGPPQGINYNEKLFF. The DNA of the CDR3 is TGTGCCAGCAGCTTGGGTCCCCCCCAGGGGATTAACTACAATGAAAAACTGTTTTTT.

J is TRBJ2-7 and V is TRBV19; D may be TRBD1 (6 bases). V was cut by 5 bases and J by 0 bases, with 11 bases left in between. Germline values: CDR1 LNHDA, CDR2 SQIVND (reference sequence). This CDR3 spans 14 amino acids. CDR3 region: CASSVTGNSYEQYF. DNA for the CDR3: TGTGCCAGTAGTGTTACAGGGAACTCCTACGAGCAGTACTTC.